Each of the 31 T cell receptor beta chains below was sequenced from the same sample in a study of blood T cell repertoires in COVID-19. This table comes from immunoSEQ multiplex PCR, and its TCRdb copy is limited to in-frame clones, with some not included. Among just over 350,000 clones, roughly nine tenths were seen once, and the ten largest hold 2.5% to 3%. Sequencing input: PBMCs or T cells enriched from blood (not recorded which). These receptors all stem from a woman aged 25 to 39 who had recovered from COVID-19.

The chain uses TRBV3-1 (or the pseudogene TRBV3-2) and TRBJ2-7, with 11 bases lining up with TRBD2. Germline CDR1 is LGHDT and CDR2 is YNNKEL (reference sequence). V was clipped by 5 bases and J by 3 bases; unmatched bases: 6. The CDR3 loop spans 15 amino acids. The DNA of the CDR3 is TGTGCCAGCAGCACCCGACTAGCGGGAATCTACGAGCAGTACTTC. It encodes CASSTRLAGIYEQYF.

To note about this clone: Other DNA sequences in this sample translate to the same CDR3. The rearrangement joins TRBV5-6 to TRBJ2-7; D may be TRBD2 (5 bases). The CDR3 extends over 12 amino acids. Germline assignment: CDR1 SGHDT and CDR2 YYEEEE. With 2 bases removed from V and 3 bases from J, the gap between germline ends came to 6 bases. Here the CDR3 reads CASSLGGYEQYF. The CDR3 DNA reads TGTGCCAGCAGCTTAGGAGGCTACGAGCAGTACTTC.

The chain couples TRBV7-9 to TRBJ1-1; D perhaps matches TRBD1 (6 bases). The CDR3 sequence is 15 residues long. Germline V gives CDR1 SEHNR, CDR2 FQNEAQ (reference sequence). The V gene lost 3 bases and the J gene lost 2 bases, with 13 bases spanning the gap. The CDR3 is CASSFNDRPNTEAFF. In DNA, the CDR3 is TGTGCCAGCAGCTTCAACGACAGGCCTAACACTGAAGCTTTCTTT.

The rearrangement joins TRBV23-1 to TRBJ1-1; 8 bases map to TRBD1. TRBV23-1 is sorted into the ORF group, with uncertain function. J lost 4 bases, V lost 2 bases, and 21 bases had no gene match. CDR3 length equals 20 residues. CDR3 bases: TGCGCCAGCAGTCAACTCCTATTTGGACAGGGTAGAGTTGTGGGCACTGAAGCTTTCTTT. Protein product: CASSQLLFGQGRVVGTEAFF.

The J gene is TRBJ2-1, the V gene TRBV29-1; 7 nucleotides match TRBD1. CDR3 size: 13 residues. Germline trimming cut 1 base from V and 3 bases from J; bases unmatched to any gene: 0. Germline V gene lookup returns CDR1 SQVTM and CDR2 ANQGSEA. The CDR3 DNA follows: TGCAGCGTTGAAGGACAGGGCTACAATGAGCAGTTCTTC. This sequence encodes CSVEGQGYNEQFF.

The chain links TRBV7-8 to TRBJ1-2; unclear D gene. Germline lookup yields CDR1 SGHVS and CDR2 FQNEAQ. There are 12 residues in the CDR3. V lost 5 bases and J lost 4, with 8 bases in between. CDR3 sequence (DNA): TGTGCCAGCAGCCTCGAGAGCTATGGCTACACCTTC. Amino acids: CASSLESYGYTF.

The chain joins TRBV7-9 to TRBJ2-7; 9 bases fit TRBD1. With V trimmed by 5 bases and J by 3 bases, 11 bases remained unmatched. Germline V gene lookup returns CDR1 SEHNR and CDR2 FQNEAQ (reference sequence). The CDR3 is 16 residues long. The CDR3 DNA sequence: TGTGCCAGCAGCGACGCCGGAGGGACAGGGAACTACGAGCAGTACTTC. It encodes CASSDAGGTGNYEQYF.

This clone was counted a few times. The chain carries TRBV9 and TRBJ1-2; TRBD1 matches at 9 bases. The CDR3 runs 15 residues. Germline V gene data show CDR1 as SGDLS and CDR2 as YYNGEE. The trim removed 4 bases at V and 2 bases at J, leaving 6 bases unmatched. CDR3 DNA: TGTGCCAGCAGCTTGGGGGACAGGGACAACTATGGCTACACCTTC. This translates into CASSLGDRDNYGYTF.

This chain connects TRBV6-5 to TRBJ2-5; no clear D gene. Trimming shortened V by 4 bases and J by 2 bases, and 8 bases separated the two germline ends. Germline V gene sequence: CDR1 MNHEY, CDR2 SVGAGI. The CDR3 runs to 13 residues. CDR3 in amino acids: CASSSTVQETQYF. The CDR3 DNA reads TGTGCCAGCAGTTCCACGGTACAAGAGACCCAGTACTTC.

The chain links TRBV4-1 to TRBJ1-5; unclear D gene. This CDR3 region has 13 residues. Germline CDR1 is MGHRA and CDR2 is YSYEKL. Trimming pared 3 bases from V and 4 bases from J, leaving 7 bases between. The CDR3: CASSHEGNQPQHF. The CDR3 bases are TGCGCCAGCAGCCACGAGGGTAATCAGCCCCAGCATTTT.

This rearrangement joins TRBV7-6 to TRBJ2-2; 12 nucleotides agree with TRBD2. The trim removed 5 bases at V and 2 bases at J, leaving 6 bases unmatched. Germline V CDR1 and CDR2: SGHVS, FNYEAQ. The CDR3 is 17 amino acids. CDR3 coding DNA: TGTGCCAGCAGCCCGCGGACTAGCGGGACTAACACCGGGGAGCTGTTTTTT. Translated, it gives CASSPRTSGTNTGELFF.

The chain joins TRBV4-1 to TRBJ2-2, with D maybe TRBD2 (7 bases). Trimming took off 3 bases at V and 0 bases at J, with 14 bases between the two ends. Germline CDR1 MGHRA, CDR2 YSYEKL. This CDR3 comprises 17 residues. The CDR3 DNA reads TGCGCCAGCAGCCAGGGGGAGGGGGTTTCGAACACCGGGGAGCTGTTTTTT. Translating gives CASSQGEGVSNTGELFF.

The CDR3 DNA is TGTGCCAGCAGCCAAGTAGCGGGGGGCGGCACTGAAGCTTTCTTT. Translation gives CASSQVAGGGTEAFF. J is TRBJ1-1 and V is TRBV14, with a tentative D call TRBD1 (6 bases). Trimming left V 1 base short and J 4 bases short, with 13 bases between. The CDR3 sequence is 15 residues long. Germline CDR1 reads SGHDN; CDR2 reads FVKESK.

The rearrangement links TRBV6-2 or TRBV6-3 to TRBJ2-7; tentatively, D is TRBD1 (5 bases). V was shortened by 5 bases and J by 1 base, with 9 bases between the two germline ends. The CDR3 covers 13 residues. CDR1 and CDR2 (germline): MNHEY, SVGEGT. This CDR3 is CASSQTVSYEQYF. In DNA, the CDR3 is TGTGCCAGCAGTCAGACAGTTTCCTACGAGCAGTACTTC.

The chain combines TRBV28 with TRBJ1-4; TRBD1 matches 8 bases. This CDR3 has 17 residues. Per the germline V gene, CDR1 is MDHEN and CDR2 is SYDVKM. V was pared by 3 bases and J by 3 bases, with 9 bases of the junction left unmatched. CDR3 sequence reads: CASSLAQGGTSNEKLFF. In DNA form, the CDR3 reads TGTGCCAGCAGTTTGGCACAGGGGGGGACCTCTAATGAAAAACTGTTTTTT.

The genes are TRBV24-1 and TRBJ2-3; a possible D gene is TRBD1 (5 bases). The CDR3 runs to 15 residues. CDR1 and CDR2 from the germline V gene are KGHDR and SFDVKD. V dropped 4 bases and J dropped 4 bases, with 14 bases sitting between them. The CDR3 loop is CATSEGAWGPDTQYF. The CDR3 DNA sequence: TGTGCCACCAGTGAGGGCGCGTGGGGCCCAGATACGCAGTATTTT.

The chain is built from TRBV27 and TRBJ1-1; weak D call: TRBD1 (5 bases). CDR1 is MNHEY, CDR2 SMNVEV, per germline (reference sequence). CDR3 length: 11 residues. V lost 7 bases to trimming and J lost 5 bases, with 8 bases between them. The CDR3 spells CASTGGTEAFF. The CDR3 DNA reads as TGTGCCAGCACGGGGGGAACTGAAGCTTTCTTT.

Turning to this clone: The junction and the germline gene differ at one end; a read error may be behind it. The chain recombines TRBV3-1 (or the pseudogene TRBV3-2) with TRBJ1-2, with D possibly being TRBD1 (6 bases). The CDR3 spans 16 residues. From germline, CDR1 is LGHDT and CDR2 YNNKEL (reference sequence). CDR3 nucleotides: TGTGCCAGCAGCCCACGGGCGGGGGGGGCTAATTATGGCTACACCTTC. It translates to CASSPRAGGANYGYTF.

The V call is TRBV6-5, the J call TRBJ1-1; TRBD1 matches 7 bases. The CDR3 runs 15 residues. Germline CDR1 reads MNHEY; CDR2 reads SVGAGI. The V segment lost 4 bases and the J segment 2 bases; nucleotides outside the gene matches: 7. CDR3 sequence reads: CASSSLGTANTEAFF. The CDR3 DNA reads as TGTGCCAGCAGTTCGCTCGGGACAGCAAACACTGAAGCTTTCTTT.

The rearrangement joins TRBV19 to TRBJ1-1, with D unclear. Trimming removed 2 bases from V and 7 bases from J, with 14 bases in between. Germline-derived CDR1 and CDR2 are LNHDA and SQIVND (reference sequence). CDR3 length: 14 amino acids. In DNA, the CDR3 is TGTGCCAGTAGTATATGGGCGGGCTCCGGTGAAGCTTTCTTT. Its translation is CASSIWAGSGEAFF.

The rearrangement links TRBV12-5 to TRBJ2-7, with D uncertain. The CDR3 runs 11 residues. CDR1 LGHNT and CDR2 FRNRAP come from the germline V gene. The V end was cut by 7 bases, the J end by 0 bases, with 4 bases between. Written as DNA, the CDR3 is TGTGCTAGTGCCAGCTCCTACGAGCAGTACTTC. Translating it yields CASASSYEQYF.

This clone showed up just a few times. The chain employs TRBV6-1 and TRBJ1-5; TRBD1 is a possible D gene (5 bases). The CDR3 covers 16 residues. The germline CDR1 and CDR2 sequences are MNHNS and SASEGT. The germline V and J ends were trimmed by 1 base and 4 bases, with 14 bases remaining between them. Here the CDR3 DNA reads TGTGCCAGCAGTGAAGTTTTGGGGCAGCCTAATCAGCCCCAGCATTTT. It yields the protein CASSEVLGQPNQPQHF.

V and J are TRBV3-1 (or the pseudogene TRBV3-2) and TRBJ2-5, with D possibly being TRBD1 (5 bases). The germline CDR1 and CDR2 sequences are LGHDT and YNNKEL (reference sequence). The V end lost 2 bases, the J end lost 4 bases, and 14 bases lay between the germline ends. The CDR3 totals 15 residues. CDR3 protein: CASSQKGAWGETQYF. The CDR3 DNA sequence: TGTGCCAGCAGCCAAAAAGGGGCTTGGGGAGAGACCCAGTACTTC.

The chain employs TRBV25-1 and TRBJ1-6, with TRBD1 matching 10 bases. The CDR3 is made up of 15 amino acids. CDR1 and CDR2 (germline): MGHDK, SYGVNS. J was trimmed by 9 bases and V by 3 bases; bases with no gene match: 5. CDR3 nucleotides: TGTGCCAGCAGTGATAAGGGGACAGGGGTTTCACCCCTCCACTTT. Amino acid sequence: CASSDKGTGVSPLHF. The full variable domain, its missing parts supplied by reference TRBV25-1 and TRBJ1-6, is EADIYQTPRYLVIGTGKKITLECSQTMGHDKMYWYQQDPGMELHLIHYSYGVNSTEKGDLSSESTVSRIRTEHFPLTLESARPSHTSQYLCASSDKGTGVSPLHFGNGTRLTVT.

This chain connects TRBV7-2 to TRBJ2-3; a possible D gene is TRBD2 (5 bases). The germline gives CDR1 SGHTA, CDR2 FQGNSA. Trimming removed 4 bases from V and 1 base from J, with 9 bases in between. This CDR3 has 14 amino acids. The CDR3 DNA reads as TGTGCCAGCAGCTCGCCCGGGGGCACAGATACGCAGTATTTT. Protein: CASSSPGGTDTQYF.

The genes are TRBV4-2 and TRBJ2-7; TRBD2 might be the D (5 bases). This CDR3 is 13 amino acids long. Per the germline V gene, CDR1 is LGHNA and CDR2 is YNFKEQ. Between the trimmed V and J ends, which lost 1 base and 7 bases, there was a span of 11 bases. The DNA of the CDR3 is TGTGCCAGCAGCCAAGTTATTCCGGGAGAGCAGTACTTC. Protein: CASSQVIPGEQYF.

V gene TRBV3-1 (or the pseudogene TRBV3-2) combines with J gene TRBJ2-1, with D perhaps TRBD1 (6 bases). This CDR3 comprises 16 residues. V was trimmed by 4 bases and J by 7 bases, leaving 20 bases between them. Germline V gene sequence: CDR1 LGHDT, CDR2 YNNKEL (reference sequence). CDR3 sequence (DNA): TGTGCCAGCAGCCCTATAGGACAGTCAAGGATGAATGAGCAGTTCTTC. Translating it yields CASSPIGQSRMNEQFF.

CDR3 region: CASSSGTSGASTDTQYF. In nucleotides, the CDR3 is TGTGCCAGCAGCTCTGGGACTAGCGGGGCTAGCACAGATACGCAGTATTTT. The genes are TRBV5-8 and TRBJ2-3; 13 positions agree with TRBD2. The germline V gene encodes CDR1 SGHTS and CDR2 YDEGEE. The ends lost 3 bases at V and 0 bases at J; junction bases unmatched: 4. This CDR3 comprises 17 residues.

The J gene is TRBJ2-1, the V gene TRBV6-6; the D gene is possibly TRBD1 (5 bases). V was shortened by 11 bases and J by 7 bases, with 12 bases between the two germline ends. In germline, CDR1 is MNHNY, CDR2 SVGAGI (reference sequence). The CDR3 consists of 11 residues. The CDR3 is CAHSPGNEQFF. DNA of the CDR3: TGTGCCCACTCCCCAGGGAATGAGCAGTTCTTC.

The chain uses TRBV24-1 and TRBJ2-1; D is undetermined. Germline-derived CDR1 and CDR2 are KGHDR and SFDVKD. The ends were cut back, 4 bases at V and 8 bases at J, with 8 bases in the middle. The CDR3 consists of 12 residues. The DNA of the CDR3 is TGTGCCACCAGTGACTACCGGGATGAGCAGTTCTTC. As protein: CATSDYRDEQFF.

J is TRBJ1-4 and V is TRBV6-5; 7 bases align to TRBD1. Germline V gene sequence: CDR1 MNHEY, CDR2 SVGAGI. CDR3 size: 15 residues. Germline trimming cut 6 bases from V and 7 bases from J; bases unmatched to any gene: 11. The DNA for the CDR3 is TGTGCCAGCAGCCGACAGGGAGGAGTGGGTGAAAAACTGTTTTTT. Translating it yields CASSRQGGVGEKLFF.